This TCR beta chain emerged from a study of Graves' ophthalmopathy and Graves' hyperthyroidism. Regarding this clonotype: The antigen is undetermined.

A duration under 3 months, NOSPECS ≥4, CAS ≥3 and moderate-to-severe activity characterized the donors with ophthalmopathy. The starting material, approximately 9.7 ml of fresh peripheral blood, provided the PBMCs. General study points: The blood repertoire also included most expanded thyroid clonotypes above 0.001 frequency. A model of 13 signatures distinguished ophthalmopathy from stable hyperthyroidism at approximately 90% sensitivity and nearly 83% specificity.

V lost 0 bases to trimming and J lost 4 bases, with 14 bases between them. CDR1 SGDLS and CDR2 YYNGEE come from the germline V gene. The CDR3 has 15 residues. Amplification of the TCR beta CDR3 regions used RNA transcripts (as template). HTBI-primed RT-PCR formed the first round, and a multiplex PCR formed the second. TCRdb fed the multiplex PCR reads into MiXCR, producing one record per CDR3 protein. The sample has some 750,000 distinct CDR3 sequences, roughly two fifths seen once. Sequenced input: peripheral blood. The TCR sequence derives from an adult man with Graves' ophthalmopathy. This sequence joins TRBV9 and TRBJ2-7, with D maybe TRBD2 (5 bases). Here the CDR3 reads CASSVGGGSLYEQYF. DNA for the CDR3: TGTGCCAGCAGCGTAGGTGGAGGCTCACTGTACGAGCAGTACTTC.